The next 7 T cell receptor beta chains were all read from a single sample in a study of blood T cell repertoires in COVID-19. TCRdb's copy holds only in-frame clones and misses some; the assay was immunoSEQ multiplex PCR. Of 380,000 or so clones in the sample, around 88% were seen once. The sequencing sample was made of peripheral blood. These TCRs come from an older woman with COVID-19, enrolled during active disease.

V is TRBV19 and J is TRBJ2-1; D perhaps matches TRBD2 (7 bases). With 0 bases removed from V and 4 bases from J, the gap between germline ends came to 13 bases. Germline V lookup: CDR1 LNHDA, CDR2 SQIVND (reference sequence). This CDR3 contains 16 residues. The CDR3 protein is CASSIDAGALYNEQFF. The CDR3 region has the DNA TGTGCCAGTAGTATAGACGCGGGGGCCCTTTACAATGAGCAGTTCTTC.

The chain is built from TRBV19 and TRBJ2-5; D possibly corresponds to TRBD2 (5 bases). There are 13 residues in the CDR3. Trimming pared 10 bases from V and 5 bases from J, leaving 17 bases between. The germline V gene encodes CDR1 LNHDA and CDR2 SQIVND (reference sequence). CDR3 sequence reads: CATSVEGWETQYF. The CDR3 DNA is TGTGCCACCTCAGTTGAGGGTTGGGAGACCCAGTACTTC.

The CDR3 loop is CASSTRTGYINEKLFF. The DNA for the CDR3 is TGTGCCAGCAGCACCAGGACAGGGTATATCAATGAAAAACTGTTTTTT. The V call is TRBV5-6, the J call TRBJ1-4; 8 positions agree with TRBD1. Trimming cost V 4 bases and J 5 bases; bases outside gene matches: 10. The germline CDR1 and CDR2 sequences are SGHDT and YYEEEE. CDR3 length: 16 amino acids.

The chain uses TRBV3-1 (or the pseudogene TRBV3-2) and TRBJ2-7; TRBD1 matches at 7 bases. Trimming removed 5 bases from V and 2 bases from J; junction bases left unmatched: 9. From germline, CDR1 is LGHDT and CDR2 YNNKEL (reference sequence). The CDR3 length is 15 residues. The CDR3 reads CASSVWGTGAYEQYF. The DNA for the CDR3 is TGTGCCAGCAGCGTGTGGGGAACAGGGGCCTACGAGCAGTACTTC.

V and J are TRBV21-1 and TRBJ2-5; the table names TRBD2, a call not compared with the DNA. TRBV21-1 is reported as a pseudogene. CDR3 length equals 12 residues. CDR3 loop: CASSKCKETQYF. The CDR3 DNA reads as TGTGCCAGCAGCAAATGTAAAGAGACCCAGTACTTC.

This clone was found once. The chain has TRBV25-1 and TRBJ2-7, with TRBD2 as a possible D gene (6 bases). Germline CDR1 and CDR2: MGHDK and SYGVNS. The CDR3 is 15 amino acids. Between the trimmed V and J ends, which lost 3 bases and 6 bases, there was a span of 18 bases. CDR3 loop: CASSDGGDGSAEQYF. DNA of the CDR3: TGTGCCAGCAGTGACGGAGGGGACGGGTCCGCCGAGCAGTACTTC.

The chain recombines TRBV7-2 with TRBJ1-3, with no clear D. The CDR3 totals 14 residues. From germline, CDR1 is SGHTA and CDR2 FQGNSA. V dropped 1 base and J dropped 2 bases, with 6 bases sitting between them. The CDR3 is CASSLGTAGNTIYF. In DNA, the CDR3 is TGTGCCAGCAGCTTAGGAACGGCTGGAAACACCATATATTTT.